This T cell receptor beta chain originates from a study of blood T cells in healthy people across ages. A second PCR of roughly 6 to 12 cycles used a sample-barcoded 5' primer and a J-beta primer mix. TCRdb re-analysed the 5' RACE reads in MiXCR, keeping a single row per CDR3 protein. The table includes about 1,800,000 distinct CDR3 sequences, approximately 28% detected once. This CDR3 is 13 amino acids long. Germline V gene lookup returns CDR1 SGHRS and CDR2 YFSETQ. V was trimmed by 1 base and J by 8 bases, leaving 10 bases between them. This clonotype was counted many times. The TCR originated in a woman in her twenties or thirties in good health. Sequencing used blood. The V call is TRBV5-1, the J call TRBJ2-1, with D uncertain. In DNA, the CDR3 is TGCGCCAGCAGCTTGTCGCAATGGGATGAGCAGTTCTTC. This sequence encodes CASSLSQWDEQFF.